What follows are 22 T cell receptor beta chains derived from one specimen sequenced in a study of T cells after posttransplantation cyclophosphamide. Assay used: immunoSEQ multiplex PCR; TCRdb lists only in-frame clones, some missing. This repertoire shows roughly 12,000 clones, about 95% found once; its top ten account for around 0.3%. Material for sequencing was naive CD8+ T cells sorted from PBMCs. The source is a man in his thirties or forties in good health and a related stem cell transplant donor.

This rearrangement joins TRBV19 to TRBJ1-1, with a possible D match to TRBD1 (6 bases). The CDR3 has 14 amino acids. Germline CDR1 LNHDA, CDR2 SQIVND (reference sequence). Trimming stripped 5 bases from V and 4 bases from J, with 14 bases between. CDR3 protein: CASSLTGSVTEAFF. For the CDR3, the DNA is TGTGCCAGTAGTCTCACAGGGAGCGTCACTGAAGCTTTCTTT.

The V gene is TRBV27, the J gene TRBJ2-1; TRBD2 agrees at 12 bases. V lost 6 bases to trimming and J lost 4 bases; unmatched junction nucleotides: 10. The CDR3 runs 17 residues. Germline CDR1 and CDR2: MNHEY and SMNVEV (reference sequence). CDR3 sequence (DNA): TGTGCCAGCAGCATACTAGCGGGGGGTTCTCCTTACAATGAGCAGTTCTTC. The encoded protein is CASSILAGGSPYNEQFF.

The rearrangement joins TRBV6-5 to TRBJ2-7; 7 nucleotides align to TRBD2. The CDR3 has 13 amino acids. V gave up 3 bases and J gave up 3 bases; unmatched junction bases: 2. The V gene's germline CDR1 is MNHEY and CDR2 SVGAGI. The CDR3 sequence is CASSYGGDYEQYF. The CDR3 DNA reads as TGTGCCAGCAGTTATGGGGGGGACTACGAGCAGTACTTC.

The chain couples TRBV6-4 to TRBJ1-4; 7 positions match TRBD1. Germline CDR1 reads MRHNA; CDR2 reads SNTAGT. The CDR3 totals 13 residues. Trimming cost V 9 bases and J 10 bases; bases outside gene matches: 11. In nucleotides, the CDR3 is TGTGCCAGAAGGGGGCAGATGAGTCGAAAACTGTTTTTT. Translating gives CARRGQMSRKLFF.

The rearrangement links TRBV9 to TRBJ2-1; D is unclear. The CDR3 extends over 15 amino acids. CDR1 is SGDLS, CDR2 YYNGEE, per germline. V lost 5 bases and J lost 1, with 13 bases in between. The CDR3: CASSPHSGSYNEQFF. CDR3 sequence (DNA): TGTGCCAGCAGTCCTCACTCAGGTTCCTACAATGAGCAGTTCTTC.

The chain carries TRBV7-3 and TRBJ2-1; TRBD2 matches at 9 bases. Trimming removed 1 base from V and 4 bases from J; junction bases left unmatched: 5. CDR3 length: 16 amino acids. The V gene's germline CDR1 is SGHTA and CDR2 FQGTGA. The CDR3 nucleotides are TGTGCCAGCAGCTTAAGTCAGGCGGGGGGGTACAATGAGCAGTTCTTC. Translated, it gives CASSLSQAGGYNEQFF.

The CDR3 DNA reads as TGTGCCAGCAGCTTAGAACAGGGTGAAGCTTTCTTT. It specifies CASSLEQGEAFF. The V call is TRBV7-2, the J call TRBJ1-1, with D possibly matching TRBD1 (6 bases). The germline CDR1 and CDR2 sequences are SGHTA and FQGNSA. The CDR3 totals 12 residues. V lost 1 base and J lost 7, with 7 bases in between. Full variable domain (rest looked up from reference TRBV7-2 and TRBJ1-1): GAGVSQSPSNKVTEKGKDVELRCDPISGHTALYWYRQSLGQGLEFLIYFQGNSAPDKSGLPSDRFSAERTGGSVSTLTIQRTQQEDSAVYLCASSLEQGEAFFGQGTRLTVV.

For the CDR3, the DNA is TGTGCCAGCAGCTTAGGGGTAGCACTAGCGGTCGAGCAGTACTTC. Its translation: CASSLGVALAVEQYF. The V gene is TRBV11-2, the J gene TRBJ2-7; TRBD2 aligns across 8 bases. Trimming cost V 1 base and J 6 bases; bases outside gene matches: 8. The CDR3 spans 15 residues. The germline V gene has CDR1 SGHAT and CDR2 FQNNGV.

CDR3 loop: CASSPGQDASEQYF. In DNA form, the CDR3 reads TGCGCCAGCAGCCCCGGACAGGACGCCTCCGAGCAGTACTTC. The chain links TRBV5-1 to TRBJ2-7, with 7 bases lining up with TRBD1. The CDR3 extends over 14 amino acids. Germline V lookup: CDR1 SGHRS, CDR2 YFSETQ. The junction had 10 bases not matched to a gene; V was cut back by 4 bases and J by 6 bases.

The genes are TRBV19 and TRBJ1-5, with D possibly matching TRBD1 (5 bases). The CDR3 contains 17 residues. Per germline, CDR1 LNHDA and CDR2 SQIVND (reference sequence). V shed 5 bases and J shed 0 bases, with 17 bases lying between them. In DNA form, the CDR3 reads TGTGCCAGTAGTGTTCGGGGGACGCTTTATAGCAATCAGCCCCAGCATTTT. This codes for CASSVRGTLYSNQPQHF.

This chain uses TRBV7-9 with TRBJ2-3; 14 bases match TRBD2. Germline values: CDR1 SEHNR, CDR2 FQNEAQ (reference sequence). This CDR3 has 16 residues. The junction had 7 bases not matched to a gene; V was cut back by 5 bases and J by 6 bases. The CDR3 here is CASSRTSGGRSDTQYF. Here the CDR3 DNA reads TGTGCCAGCAGCCGGACTAGCGGGGGGCGCAGTGATACGCAGTATTTT.

The chain uses TRBV2 and TRBJ2-7; D is possibly TRBD2 (5 bases). Germline lookup yields CDR1 SNHLY and CDR2 FYNNEI. Between the trimmed V and J ends, which lost 2 bases and 2 bases, there was a span of 10 bases. The CDR3 sequence is 14 residues long. The CDR3 is CASSELAEAYEQYF. The CDR3 DNA reads as TGTGCCAGCAGTGAACTAGCCGAGGCCTACGAGCAGTACTTC.

The V gene is TRBV13, the J gene TRBJ1-2; 7 bases match TRBD1. Per the germline V gene, CDR1 is PRHDT and CDR2 is FYEKMQ (reference sequence). Trimming removed 5 bases from V and 4 bases from J; junction bases left unmatched: 4. The CDR3 runs to 13 residues. CDR3 sequence reads: CASSAGTAYGYTF. CDR3 nucleotides: TGTGCCAGCAGCGCCGGGACAGCCTATGGCTACACCTTC.

This rearrangement joins TRBV4-2 to TRBJ2-2, with TRBD2 as a possible D gene (5 bases). The CDR3 loop spans 18 amino acids. Germline loops: CDR1 LGHNA, CDR2 YNFKEQ. Trimming removed 0 bases at V and 0 bases at J, with 14 bases between. This CDR3 is CASSQDPWTVANTGELFF. DNA for the CDR3: TGTGCCAGCAGCCAAGACCCTTGGACTGTAGCGAACACCGGGGAGCTGTTTTTT.

This chain connects TRBV4-1 to TRBJ2-7; D gene unclear. Germline loops: CDR1 MGHRA, CDR2 YSYEKL. Trimming removed 0 bases at V and 2 bases at J, with 8 bases between. This CDR3 region has 14 residues. The CDR3 DNA reads as TGCGCCAGCAGCCAAGATTTCAGTGCCTACGAGCAGTACTTC. It specifies CASSQDFSAYEQYF.

The chain combines TRBV7-2 with TRBJ2-3; 8 bases match TRBD2. Germline V gene sequence: CDR1 SGHTA, CDR2 FQGNSA. V dropped 8 bases and J dropped 6; count of bases not matched to a gene: 7. The CDR3 totals 13 residues. In DNA, the CDR3 is TGTGCCAGCTCCGGGGGGGCCTACGATACGCAGTATTTT. Translated: CASSGGAYDTQYF.

This chain connects TRBV7-8 to TRBJ2-7; 8 bases agree with TRBD1. V was clipped by 7 bases and J by 2 bases; unmatched bases: 10. From germline, CDR1 is SGHVS and CDR2 FQNEAQ. The CDR3 has 15 residues. The CDR3, as DNA: TGTGCCAGCACCCTAGGACAGGGTCTCCCCTACGAGCAGTACTTC. This gives the protein CASTLGQGLPYEQYF.

The genes are TRBV27 and TRBJ1-2; possibly TRBD1 for D (5 bases). Germline V gene sequence: CDR1 MNHEY, CDR2 SMNVEV (reference sequence). The CDR3 runs 14 residues. V lost 4 bases to trimming and J lost 7 bases, with 16 bases between them. As DNA, the CDR3 is TGTGCCAGCAGTTCGACCGGGGGTGGGCTTGGCTACACCTTC. As protein: CASSSTGGGLGYTF.

This sequence joins TRBV27 and TRBJ1-2; D possibly corresponds to TRBD1 (6 bases). CDR1 MNHEY and CDR2 SMNVEV come from the germline V gene (reference sequence). With 11 bases removed from V and 3 bases from J, the gap between germline ends came to 13 bases. The CDR3 consists of 12 residues. Written as DNA, the CDR3 is TGTGCCGCTGGACAGCCTCACTATGGCTACACCTTC. Its translation: CAAGQPHYGYTF.

This clone showed up just once. The V and J genes are TRBV19 and TRBJ2-3, with 8 bases that match TRBD1. V lost 6 bases and J lost 4; bases outside the gene matches: 9. Germline CDR1 and CDR2: LNHDA and SQIVND (reference sequence). The CDR3 loop spans 15 amino acids. CDR3 sequence reads: CASRKDRDLPDTQYF. The CDR3 DNA follows: TGTGCCAGTAGGAAGGACAGGGACTTGCCAGATACGCAGTATTTT. The full variable domain, its missing parts supplied by reference TRBV19 and TRBJ2-3, is DGGITQSPKYLFRKEGQNVTLSCEQNLNHDAMYWYRQDPGQGLRLIYYSQIVNDFQKGDIAEGYSVSREKKESFPLTVTSAQKNPTAFYLCASRKDRDLPDTQYFGPGTRLTVL.

CDR3 residues: CASSLGPNTEAFF. CDR3 in DNA: TGCGCCAGCAGCTTGGGGCCCAACACTGAAGCTTTCTTT. The chain joins TRBV5-1 to TRBJ1-1; D is unclear. The CDR3 runs 13 residues. Trimming cost V 0 bases and J 2 bases, with 5 bases left between them. Germline-derived CDR1 and CDR2 are SGHRS and YFSETQ.

The chain uses TRBV27 and TRBJ2-3, with TRBD1 matching over 7 bases. V shed 7 bases, J shed 5 bases, and the junction held 9 bases outside the gene matches. The CDR3 extends over 14 amino acids. Germline assignment: CDR1 MNHEY and CDR2 SMNVEV (reference sequence). The CDR3 region is CASTSIDREDTQYF. The CDR3 nucleotides are TGTGCCAGCACCTCGATTGACAGGGAAGATACGCAGTATTTT.